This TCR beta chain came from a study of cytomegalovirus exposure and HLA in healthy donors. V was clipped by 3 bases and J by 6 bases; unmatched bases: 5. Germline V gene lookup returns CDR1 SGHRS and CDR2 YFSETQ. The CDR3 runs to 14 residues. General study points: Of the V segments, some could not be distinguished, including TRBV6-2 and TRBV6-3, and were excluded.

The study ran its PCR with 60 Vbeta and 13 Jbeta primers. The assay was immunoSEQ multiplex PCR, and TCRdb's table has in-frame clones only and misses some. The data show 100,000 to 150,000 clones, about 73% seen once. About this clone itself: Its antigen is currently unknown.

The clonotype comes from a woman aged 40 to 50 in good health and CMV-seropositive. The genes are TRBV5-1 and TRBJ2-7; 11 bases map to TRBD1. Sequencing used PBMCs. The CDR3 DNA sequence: TGCGCCAGCAGCTACGGACAGGGGGCTCCCGAGCAGTACTTC. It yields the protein CASSYGQGAPEQYF.